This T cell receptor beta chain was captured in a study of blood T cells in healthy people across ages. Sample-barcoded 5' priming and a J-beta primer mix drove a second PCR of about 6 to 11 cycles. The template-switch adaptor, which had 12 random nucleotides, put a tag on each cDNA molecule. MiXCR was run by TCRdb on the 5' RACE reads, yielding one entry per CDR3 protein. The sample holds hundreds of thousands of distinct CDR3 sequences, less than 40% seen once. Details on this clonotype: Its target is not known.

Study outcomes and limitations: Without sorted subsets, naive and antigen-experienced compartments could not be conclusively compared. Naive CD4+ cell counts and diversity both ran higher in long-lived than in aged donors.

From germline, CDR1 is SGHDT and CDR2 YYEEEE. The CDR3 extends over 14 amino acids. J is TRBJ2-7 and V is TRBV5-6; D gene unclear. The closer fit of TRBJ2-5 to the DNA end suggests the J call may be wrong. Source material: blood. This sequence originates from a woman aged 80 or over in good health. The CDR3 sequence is CASSSAPGGETQYF. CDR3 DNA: TGTGCCAGCAGCTCCGCGCCCGGTGGAGAGACCCAGTACTTC.